This TCR beta chain was found in a study of shared clonotypes between healthy human individuals. The CDR3 consists of 19 residues. Trimming took 3 bases from V and 4 from J, leaving 24 bases between them. Germline CDR1 and CDR2: SEHNR and FQNEAQ (reference sequence). Measured with immunoSEQ multiplex PCR; TCRdb has only the in-frame clones, and not every one. The sample lists about 100,000 clones, approximately 65% occurring once. This clonotype was sampled from a woman in her twenties or thirties in good health. Sequencing used memory CD8+ T cells sorted from blood. The sample's subset: CD45RO+ cells pooled with CCR7-negative TemRA cells. V usage is TRBV7-9 and J usage is TRBJ2-2, with a weak D call TRBD2 (10 bases). The CDR3 nucleotides are TGTGCCAGCAGCTTCAACAGGGGGCTTGGGACTAGCGCCACCGGGGAGCTGTTTTTT. It encodes CASSFNRGLGTSATGELFF.